The sequence of this TCR beta chain was determined in a study of graft-versus-host responses after intestinal transplantation. About the research overall: Every recipient underwent anti-thymocyte globulin induction, then tacrolimus and steroids for two to three years. Study-wide findings and caveats: GvH clones turned up in recipient marrow; some had shown up first in ileum or blood.

To note about this clone: The antigen remains undetermined.

The repertoire was sequenced with immunoSEQ multiplex PCR; TCRdb's copy has only in-frame clones and lacks some. This table has over 70,000 clones, about 94% appearing once. Looked up from germline, CDR1 is MNHEY and CDR2 is SVGAGI. The CDR3 has 15 amino acids. V lost 2 bases and J lost 4, with 14 bases in between. The rearrangement uses TRBV6-5 and TRBJ2-5; possible D gene TRBD2, 5 bases. The material was unstimulated CD8+ T cells sorted from spleen or lymph node cells, obtained before intestinal transplant. The receptor's source is a human donor who received an intestinal transplant. CDR3 residues: CASSYPDSHGETQYF. In DNA form, the CDR3 reads TGTGCCAGCAGTTACCCGGACTCTCACGGAGAGACCCAGTACTTC.